This T cell receptor beta chain was retrieved from a study of pediatric ulcerative colitis (dated by TCRdb to between 2019 and 2020). Regarding the complete study: Nine newly diagnosed, treatment-naive pediatric ulcerative colitis patients and a few non-IBD control children each provided paired blood and rectal samples. Paper-wide results and their limitations: For technical reasons, blood samples from a couple of patients gave substantially fewer templates, and these samples were excluded from the blood-rectal overlap analysis. Two rectal CDR3 clonotypes were detected in all ulcerative colitis patients and were not detected in any of the controls. Rectal repertoire features separated controls, mild-moderate and acute severe colitis patients; acute severe colitis showed reduced rectal diversity due to clonal expansions. Repertoires were derived from total lymphocyte DNA, so rare subsets such as regulatory T cells may have patterns not reflected. With only a handful of individuals, the healthy control group was small. Compared with controls, ulcerative colitis patients showed significantly higher autologous blood-rectal clonal overlap, a finding that suggests increased T cell trafficking to inflamed tissue.

CDR1 KGHSH and CDR2 LQKENI are derived from the germline V gene. The CDR3, from cysteine to phenylalanine, totals 14 residues. Here the CDR3 DNA is all that survives: 42 bases in frame from base 1. V sheds 5 bases and J sheds 5 bases, leaving 15 bases between their ends. Rearranged CDR3 beta regions were amplified from genomic DNA with multiplex V and J primers using the immunoSEQ TRB Survey service. Survey-level sequencing depth of up to 500,000 reads per sample was used to keep depth equal across samples. Libraries were purified, pooled and sequenced on Illumina technology. As for the authors' bioinformatics: Productive clonality, sample overlap, pairwise scatters, CDR3 beta length, V/D/J gene usage and productiveness were assessed with immunoSEQ online tools. Calculated diversity was defined as the number of unique rearrangements divided by total templates, multiplied by 100, and Shannon and Simpson indices were computed as well. Principal component analysis was performed on Z-score normalized data with the R prcomp function and the ggbiplot package. Morisita's index was used to quantify the clonal overlap between blood and rectum within each subject. The immuneACCESS repertoire file appears here via TCRdb, limited to in-frame rearrangements. These files lack a portion of the clones; in checked studies, under half of the deficit traces to unresolved V genes, and the cause of the others is not known. Clonal size and the V and J genes are those of that table, whereas D and trimming came from the DNA. The sample table lists some 57,000 clones, over 80% of them with a count of one. The ten largest make up approximately 1.5% of the sample.

With regard to this clone: Its binding antigen is unknown. Base qualities are not recorded, but no much larger clone differs from it by a single base.

In controls, colonoscopy was performed for suspected IBD, macroscopically and histologically normal endoscopy was observed, and no IBD diagnosis was made within the following year. Blood was sampled at the time of the colonoscopy. The Wizard kit (Promega) was used to extract genomic DNA from the blood and intestinal samples. Sequenced input: blood. The sequence is built from TRBV18 and TRBJ2-5, and perhaps TRBD2 as D gene, on 5 matching bases. The sequence came from a boy between 10 and 17 years old who was a control in a study of pediatric ulcerative colitis. The DNA sequence follows: TGTGCCAGCTCAGGAGGTTCAGGTCGGGAGACCCAGTACTTC. This sequence encodes CASSGGSGRETQYF.